The source of this T cell receptor beta chain is a study of blood T cell repertoires in COVID-19. Study-wide context: T cells, B-cell-depleted T cells, or PBMCs provided the cDNA or gDNA that served as material.

The CDR3 has 15 amino acids. From germline, CDR1 is SGHRS and CDR2 YFSETQ. The ends lost 4 bases at V and 9 bases at J; junction bases unmatched: 9. Original analysis: Amplifying reference gene primers gave estimates of nucleated cell counts. TCRdb keeps only in-frame clones here, not all; method: immunoSEQ multiplex PCR. Clone size and V and J calls were adopted from that table, with D and trimming inferred from the DNA. Of approximately 280,000 clones in the sample, about 89% are singletons; the top ten hold under 3%. Participants had their cohort set by participant-reported clinical history. For recovered donors of Cohort 3, there were two negative PCRs, clearance, or symptom resolution. This clone showed up just a few times.

The TCR sequence derives from a young woman who had recovered from COVID-19. The rearrangement joins TRBV5-1 to TRBJ2-1; TRBD2 matches 11 bases. Material for sequencing was PBMCs or T cells enriched from blood (not recorded which). The CDR3, as DNA: TGCGCCAGCAGCGCTACTAGCGGGAGCTTCTTTGAGCAGTTCTTC. Protein sequence: CASSATSGSFFEQFF.